These T cell receptor beta chains were read from a single sample in a study of identical twins. Each CDR3 protein is one row after TCRdb ran MiXCR on the 5' RACE reads. The sample lists 690,000 or so distinct CDR3 sequences; 8.5% to 9.5% were seen once. This sample was also put to use in a study of yellow fever vaccine responses in identical twins.

Material: PBMCs. These receptors all come from a woman between 18 and 30 years old in good health. Both conserved end residues are part of each CDR3. Fields, in order: D gene, clone size, J gene, V gene, CDR3 DNA, CDR3 protein. A D gene is named only where the DNA matches it firmly. The size field is filled for only some rows; it gives once, few, many or a size class.

NA NA TRBJ2-3 TRBV3-1 TGTGCCAGCAGCCAAGATCAGGGGTCAGATACGCAGTATTTT CASSQDQGSDTQYF
NA many TRBJ2-7 TRBV7-3 TGTGCCAGCAGCTTATTGTCGGGACCCTACGAGCAGTACTTC CASSLLSGPYEQYF
NA many TRBJ2-3 TRBV20-1 TGCAGTGCTAGTCTCTCATTTGTGGGTACGCAGTATTTT CSASLSFVGTQYF
NA many TRBJ2-1 TRBV5-1 TGCGCCAGCAGCTTGGCCATTAGCCCCTTCCAATCCTACAATGAGCAGTTCTTC CASSLAISPFQSYNEQFF
NA few TRBJ2-2 TRBV7-8 TGTGCCAGCAGCTCCCGGACCGGGACCACCAACACCGGGGAGCTGTTTTTT CASSSRTGTTNTGELFF
NA NA TRBJ1-6 TRBV7-9 TGTGCCAGCAGCAGGGGGGCAGGGGATACTTCACCCCTCCACTTT CASSRGAGDTSPLHF
NA many TRBJ2-1 TRBV29-1 TGCAGCGTTGAAGGGGTGGTAGGGGCCTACAATGAGCAGTTCTTC CSVEGVVGAYNEQFF
NA few TRBJ2-1 TRBV4-1 TGCGCCAGCAGCCAAGAGTTGCAGACGAGTTTCGATGAGCAGTTCTTC CASSQELQTSFDEQFF
NA NA TRBJ2-7 TRBV20-1 TGCAGTGCCACCCACAGCGCGGTGTACAGGGGACTGCCCGAGCAGTACTTC CSATHSAVYRGLPEQYF
NA few TRBJ2-7 TRBV7-2 TGTGCCAGCAGCCCGTCACAGGGACCAGCCTACGAGCAGTACTTC CASSPSQGPAYEQYF
TRBD1 many TRBJ2-1 TRBV10-3 TGTGCCATCAGTGCGGACAGGCGAGATGAGCAGTTCTTC CAISADRRDEQFF
TRBD1 NA TRBJ2-3 TRBV7-4 TGTGCCAGCAGCGCGGACAGGGATGGCACAGATACGCAGTATTTT CASSADRDGTDTQYF
NA few TRBJ1-3 TRBV11-2 TGTGCCAGCAGCTTACGACAGTCGGAAAACACCATATATTTT CASSLRQSENTIYF
NA NA TRBJ2-6 TRBV27 TGTGCCAGCAGCCGCCGTGTTAGCTCTGGGGCCAACGTCCTGACTTTC CASSRRVSSGANVLTF
TRBD2 many TRBJ2-3 TRBV6-4 TGTGCCAGCGCTAAATACCTGGGACTAGCGCAAGGAGGAGATACGCAGTATTTT CASAKYLGLAQGGDTQYF
NA NA TRBJ2-1 TRBV27 TGTGCCAGCAGTTTATTAAGGGGGGCTAGCGGTTCCTACAATGAGCAGTTCTTC CASSLLRGASGSYNEQFF
NA many TRBJ2-1 TRBV28 TGTGCCAGCACCAGGACAGAGGACAATGAGCAGTTCTTC CASTRTEDNEQFF
TRBD1 NA TRBJ2-3 TRBV5-1 TGCGCCAGCAGCTGGCCGGGACAGGGTCCAGATACGCAGTATTTT CASSWPGQGPDTQYF
TRBD2 many TRBJ2-2 TRBV12-3/TRBV12-4 TGTGCCAGCGCGCTAGCGGGAGGTGGAACCGGGGAGCTGTTTTTT CASALAGGGTGELFF
NA NA TRBJ1-3 TRBV5-1 TGCGCCAGCAGCTTGCGGGAAGGGGGATACTCTGGAAACACCATATATTTT CASSLREGGYSGNTIYF
TRBD1 few TRBJ2-2 TRBV12-3/TRBV12-4 TGTGCCAGCAGTTGGTGGACAGGGGATGTGGGGAACACCGGGGAGCTGTTTTTT CASSWWTGDVGNTGELFF
TRBD2 NA TRBJ2-1 TRBV5-1 TGCGCCAGCAGCTTGGACCCCAGCGGGAGCTCCTACAATGAGCAGTTCTTC CASSLDPSGSSYNEQFF
TRBD2 NA TRBJ2-1 TRBV4-1 TGCGCCAGCAGCCAGCCGGGACTAGCGGTTCTCAATGAGCAGTTCTTC CASSQPGLAVLNEQFF
NA few TRBJ1-5 TRBV19 TGTGCCAGTAGTACGGGGGTCAGTTTAAGCAATCAGCCCCAGCATTTT CASSTGVSLSNQPQHF
NA NA TRBJ2-7 TRBV6-1 TGTGCCAGCAGCCCCTCCCCGGACAGCTCCTACGAGCAGTACTTC CASSPSPDSSYEQYF
NA few TRBJ2-2 TRBV20-1 TGCAGTGTTCCCCCCGGGGGAGCCACCGGGGAGCTGTTTTTT CSVPPGGATGELFF
NA few TRBJ2-7 TRBV12-3/TRBV12-4 TGTGCCAGCAGTTTAGAAACGGTGGCCTCCTACGAGCAGTACTTC CASSLETVASYEQYF
NA many TRBJ2-6 TRBV24-1 TGTGCCACCAGTCACAGGGATAGCTCTGGGGCCAACGTCCTGACTTTC CATSHRDSSGANVLTF
TRBD2 NA TRBJ2-7 TRBV20-1 TGCAGTGCCCTTCGCGGGAGGACTTCCTACGAGCAGTACTTC CSALRGRTSYEQYF
NA few TRBJ2-7 TRBV6-1 TGTGCCAGCATAGAGTCTACCCGCCCGGTCTACGAGCAGTACTTC CASIESTRPVYEQYF
NA many TRBJ1-1 TRBV3-1 TGTGCCAGCAGCCAAGCGTTCGGGGGTGGGTTCGCTGAAGCTTTCTTT CASSQAFGGGFAEAFF
NA NA TRBJ1-1 TRBV28 TGTGCCAGCAGTTTCCGGCCGAACACTGAAGCTTTCTTT CASSFRPNTEAFF
TRBD2 NA TRBJ2-1 TRBV20-1 TGCAGTGCTAGTCCTAGCGGGTCGATATTCTACAATGAGCAGTTCTTC CSASPSGSIFYNEQFF
NA few TRBJ1-1 TRBV29-1 TGCAGCGTCAGGAGGGCAACTGTGAACACTGAAGCTTTCTTT CSVRRATVNTEAFF
NA few TRBJ2-5 TRBV5-1 TGCGCCAGCAGCGTCCAGGGTTGGCAAGAGACCCAGTACTTC CASSVQGWQETQYF
TRBD2 NA TRBJ2-2 TRBV4-1 TGCGCCAGCAGCCAAGTACTAGCACTAGCGGGAGGAAACACCGGGGAGCTGTTTTTT CASSQVLALAGGNTGELFF
TRBD1 few TRBJ2-2 TRBV30 TGTGCCTGGAGTGTTCAGGGGGCTAGGGAGCTGTTTTTT CAWSVQGARELFF
NA NA TRBJ2-7 TRBV5-6 TGTGCCAGCAGCTTGTGGCGGAGCTCCTACGAGCAGTACTTC CASSLWRSSYEQYF
TRBD1 NA TRBJ1-6 TRBV18 TGTGCCAGCTCATCGGGACAGGGGTCTCCCCTCCACTTT CASSSGQGSPLHF